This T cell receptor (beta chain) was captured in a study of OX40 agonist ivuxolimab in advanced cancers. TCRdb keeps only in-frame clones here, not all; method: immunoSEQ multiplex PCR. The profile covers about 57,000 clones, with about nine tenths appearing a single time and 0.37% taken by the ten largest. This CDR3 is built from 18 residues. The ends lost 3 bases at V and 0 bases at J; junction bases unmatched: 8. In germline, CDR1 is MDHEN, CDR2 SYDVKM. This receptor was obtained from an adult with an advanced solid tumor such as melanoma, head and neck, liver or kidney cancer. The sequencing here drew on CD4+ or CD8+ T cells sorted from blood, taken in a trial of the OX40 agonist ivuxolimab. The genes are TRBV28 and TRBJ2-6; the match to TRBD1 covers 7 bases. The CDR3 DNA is TGTGCCAGCAGTTTTCAGGACAGGACCTACTCTGGGGCCAACGTCCTGACTTTC. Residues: CASSFQDRTYSGANVLTF.